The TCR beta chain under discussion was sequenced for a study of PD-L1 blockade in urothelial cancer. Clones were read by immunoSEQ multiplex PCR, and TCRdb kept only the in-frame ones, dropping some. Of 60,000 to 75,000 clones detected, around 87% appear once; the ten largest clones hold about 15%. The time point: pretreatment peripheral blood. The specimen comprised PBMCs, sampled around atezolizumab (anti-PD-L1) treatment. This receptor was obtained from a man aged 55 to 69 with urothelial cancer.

The CDR3 spells CASTPSAAIYGYTF. Here the CDR3 DNA reads TGTGCCAGCACCCCGTCAGCGGCCATTTATGGCTACACCTTC. J is TRBJ1-2 and V is TRBV7-2; no reliable D call. The germline V gene encodes CDR1 SGHTA and CDR2 FQGNSA. The CDR3 is 14 amino acids. V lost 7 bases and J lost 5, with 17 bases in between. The entire variable domain, with the rest obtained from reference TRBV7-2 and TRBJ1-2, is as follows: GAGVSQSPSNKVTEKGKDVELRCDPISGHTALYWYRQSLGQGLEFLIYFQGNSAPDKSGLPSDRFSAERTGGSVSTLTIQRTQQEDSAVYLCASTPSAAIYGYTFGSGTRLTVV.